These T cell receptor beta chains were read from a single sample in a study of cytomegalovirus exposure and HLA in healthy donors. Data came from immunoSEQ multiplex PCR; TCRdb stores just in-frame clones and leaves some out. This sample has about 190,000 clones; roughly four fifths occur once, and the top ten carry over 2%. The material sequenced was PBMCs. These receptors were taken from a woman younger than 45 in good health and CMV-seropositive. Both conserved end residues are part of each CDR3. The order of the fields is CDR3 length, J gene, V gene, D gene, CDR3 protein. D genes are given only for firm matches.

length: 14
J: TRBJ2-3
V: TRBV11-3
D: TRBD2
CDR3: CASSISGGTDTQYF

length: 17
J: TRBJ2-6
V: TRBV10-3
D: TRBD2
CDR3: CAISDETSGPGANVLTF

length: 17
J: TRBJ2-1
V: TRBV11-2
D: TRBD2
CDR3: CASSHRGGSVAYNEQFF

length: 13
J: TRBJ1-4
V: TRBV18
D: .
CDR3: CASSPLQDEKLFF

length: 12
J: TRBJ2-6
V: TRBV2
D: .
CDR3: CASEGEVNVLTF

length: 14
J: TRBJ1-4
V: TRBV28
D: .
CDR3: CASSLLAANEKLFF

length: 12
J: TRBJ2-2
V: TRBV30
D: TRBD1
CDR3: CAWSVSGQGLFF

length: 14
J: TRBJ2-3
V: TRBV30
D: TRBD2
CDR3: CAWSSSGDADTQYF

length: 15
J: TRBJ1-2
V: TRBV7-2
D: .
CDR3: CASSLEVVGNYGYTF

length: 15
J: TRBJ2-1
V: TRBV10-3
D: .
CDR3: CAISESGVSYNEQFF

length: 14
J: TRBJ1-5
V: TRBV28
D: TRBD1
CDR3: CASGTGDRNQPQHF

length: 15
J: TRBJ2-7
V: TRBV18
D: TRBD2
CDR3: CASSQDTSGSSEQYF

length: 17
J: TRBJ1-3
V: TRBV2
D: TRBD1
CDR3: CASSRGQGVLGGNTIYF

length: 15
J: TRBJ2-3
V: TRBV7-2
D: TRBD2
CDR3: CASSSRLAGTDTQYF

length: 16
J: TRBJ1-5
V: TRBV30
D: .
CDR3: CAWAAQGERSNQPQHF

length: 12
J: TRBJ2-7
V: TRBV2
D: .
CDR3: CASSEQGYEQYF

length: 15
J: TRBJ1-1
V: TRBV6-5
D: TRBD1
CDR3: CASSFGTGMKTEAFF

length: 13
J: TRBJ2-7
V: TRBV6-5
D: .
CDR3: CASSSQGSYEQYF

length: 17
J: TRBJ1-2
V: TRBV4-2
D: .
CDR3: CASSQARVTGRYYGYTF

length: 14
J: TRBJ1-5
V: TRBV7-2
D: .
CDR3: CASSLEPLRQPQHF

length: 13
J: TRBJ1-2
V: TRBV11-2
D: .
CDR3: CASSLTGVYGYTF

length: 16
J: TRBJ1-6
V: TRBV15
D: .
CDR3: CATSRGGGLYNSPLHF

length: 16
J: TRBJ1-5
V: TRBV4-1
D: TRBD1
CDR3: CASSQPDREGNQPQHF

length: 16
J: TRBJ2-1
V: TRBV18
D: .
CDR3: CASSTGGFSSYNEQFF

length: 17
J: TRBJ2-7
V: TRBV5-1
D: .
CDR3: CASSLSVPTGTIYEQYF

length: 13
J: TRBJ2-7
V: TRBV18
D: .
CDR3: CASSPGAVYEQYF

length: 15
J: TRBJ2-1
V: TRBV29-1
D: TRBD2
CDR3: CSVKGTSGGVNEQFF

length: 14
J: TRBJ2-7
V: TRBV7-8
D: .
CDR3: CASSLDRISYEQYF

length: 15
J: TRBJ1-2
V: TRBV9
D: TRBD1
CDR3: CASGVDRASLYGYTF

length: 14
J: TRBJ1-1
V: TRBV7-8
D: .
CDR3: CASSPVLRHTEAFF

length: 14
J: TRBJ1-1
V: TRBV7-2
D: .
CDR3: CASSLGGIGTEAFF

length: 13
J: TRBJ1-2
V: TRBV7-2
D: .
CDR3: CASSSTGNYGYTF

length: 15
J: TRBJ1-1
V: TRBV5-6
D: .
CDR3: CASSFYTDLNTEAFF

length: 15
J: TRBJ1-3
V: TRBV29-1
D: TRBD1
CDR3: CSVRWTGASGNTIYF

length: 14
J: TRBJ1-5
V: TRBV28
D: .
CDR3: CASTLGGIYQPQHF

length: 14
J: TRBJ1-5
V: TRBV2
D: .
CDR3: CASSPSVSNQPQHF

length: 14
J: TRBJ2-2
V: TRBV7-3
D: TRBD2
CDR3: CASSLSGGSGELFF

length: 16
J: TRBJ1-1
V: TRBV7-9
D: .
CDR3: CASSQSAPDRAIQAFF

length: 16
J: TRBJ2-1
V: TRBV4-3
D: TRBD2
CDR3: CASSQAERGGYNEQFF

length: 17
J: TRBJ2-1
V: TRBV5-1
D: TRBD2
CDR3: CASSLGSGGSSYNEQFF

length: 18
J: TRBJ2-3
V: TRBV19
D: .
CDR3: CASSTPGRGRRGEDTQYF

length: 16
J: TRBJ2-3
V: TRBV7-6
D: .
CDR3: CASSLVGGAGTGTQYF

length: 14
J: TRBJ2-3
V: TRBV7-2
D: TRBD2
CDR3: CASSKSGRADTQYF

length: 15
J: TRBJ1-4
V: TRBV30
D: .
CDR3: CAWSWSLGGDEKLFF

length: 13
J: TRBJ1-2
V: TRBV19
D: .
CDR3: CASSITQGSGYTF

length: 14
J: TRBJ2-5
V: TRBV7-2
D: TRBD1
CDR3: CASSRTGTAETQYF

length: 12
J: TRBJ2-3
V: TRBV29-1
D: .
CDR3: CSVELTTDTQYF

length: 18
J: TRBJ2-1
V: TRBV4-1
D: .
CDR3: CASSQDPWTAPKYNEQFF

length: 16
J: TRBJ1-1
V: TRBV6-6
D: .
CDR3: CASSYSTMGWNTEAFF

length: 13
J: TRBJ2-1
V: TRBV2
D: .
CDR3: CASSAGTYNEQFF

length: 13
J: TRBJ1-1
V: TRBV7-9
D: .
CDR3: CASSLEGPTRAFF

length: 16
J: TRBJ2-5
V: TRBV18
D: TRBD1
CDR3: CASSPPGTVIQETQYF

length: 14
J: TRBJ2-2
V: TRBV28
D: .
CDR3: CASSLIRNTGELFF

length: 14
J: TRBJ2-5
V: TRBV5-1
D: TRBD2
CDR3: CASSLDTSAETQYF

length: 12
J: TRBJ1-5
V: TRBV19
D: .
CDR3: CASKSGNQPQHF

length: 14
J: TRBJ2-2
V: TRBV7-9
D: .
CDR3: CASSLLALNGELFF

length: 12
J: TRBJ2-7
V: TRBV9
D: .
CDR3: CASSVGGDEQYF